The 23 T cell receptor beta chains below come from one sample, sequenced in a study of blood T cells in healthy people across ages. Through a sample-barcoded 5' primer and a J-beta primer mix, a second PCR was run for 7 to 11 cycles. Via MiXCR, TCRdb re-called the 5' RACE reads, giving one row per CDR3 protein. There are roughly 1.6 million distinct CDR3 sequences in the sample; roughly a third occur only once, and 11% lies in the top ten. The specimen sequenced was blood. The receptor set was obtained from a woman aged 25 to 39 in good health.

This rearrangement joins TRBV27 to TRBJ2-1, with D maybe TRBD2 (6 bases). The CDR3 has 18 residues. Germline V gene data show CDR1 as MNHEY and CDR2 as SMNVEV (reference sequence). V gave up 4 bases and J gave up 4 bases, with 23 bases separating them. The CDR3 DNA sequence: TGTGCCAGCAGTTCTTGGCCCCTTCGGGGGAGTGGGTACAATGAGCAGTTCTTC. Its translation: CASSSWPLRGSGYNEQFF.

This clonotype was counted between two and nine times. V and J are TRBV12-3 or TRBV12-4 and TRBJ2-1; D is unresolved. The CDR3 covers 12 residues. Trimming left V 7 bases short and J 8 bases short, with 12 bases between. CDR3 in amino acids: CASMSPPHEQFF. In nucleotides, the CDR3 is TGTGCCAGCATGAGTCCCCCTCATGAGCAGTTCTTC.

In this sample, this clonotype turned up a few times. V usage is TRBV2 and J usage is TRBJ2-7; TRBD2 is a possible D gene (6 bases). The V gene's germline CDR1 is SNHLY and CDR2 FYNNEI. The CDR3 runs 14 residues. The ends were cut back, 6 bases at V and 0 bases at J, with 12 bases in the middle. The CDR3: CASRRRDSSYEQYF. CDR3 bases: TGTGCCAGCAGACGACGGGACTCCTCCTACGAGCAGTACTTC.

The DNA for the CDR3 is TGTGCCAGCAGCGGGGGACTAGCGGAGCTAAATGAGCAGTTCTTC. It specifies CASSGGLAELNEQFF. The chain combines TRBV12-3 or TRBV12-4 with TRBJ2-1, with 11 nucleotides matching TRBD2. The CDR3 covers 15 residues. After removal of 6 bases from V and 7 bases from J, the junction contained 8 bases not matched to a gene.

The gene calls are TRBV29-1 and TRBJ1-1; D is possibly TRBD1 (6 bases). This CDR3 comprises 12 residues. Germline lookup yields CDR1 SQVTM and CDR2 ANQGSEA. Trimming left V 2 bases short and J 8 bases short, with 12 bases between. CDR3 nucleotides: TGCAGCGTTGAAAATGATGGGGGCGAAGCTTTCTTT. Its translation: CSVENDGGEAFF.

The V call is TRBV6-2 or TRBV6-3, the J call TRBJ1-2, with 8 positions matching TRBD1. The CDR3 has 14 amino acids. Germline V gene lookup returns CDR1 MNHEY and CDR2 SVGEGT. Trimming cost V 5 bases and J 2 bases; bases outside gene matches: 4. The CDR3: CASSRTGINYGYTF. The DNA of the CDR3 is TGTGCCAGCAGTAGGACAGGGATAAACTATGGCTACACCTTC.

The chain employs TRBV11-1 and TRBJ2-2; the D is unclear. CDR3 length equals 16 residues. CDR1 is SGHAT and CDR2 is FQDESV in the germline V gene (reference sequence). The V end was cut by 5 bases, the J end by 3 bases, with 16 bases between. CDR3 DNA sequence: TGTGCCAGCAGCGTCCCCCCCAGAGGTCACACCGGGGAGCTGTTTTTT. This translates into CASSVPPRGHTGELFF.

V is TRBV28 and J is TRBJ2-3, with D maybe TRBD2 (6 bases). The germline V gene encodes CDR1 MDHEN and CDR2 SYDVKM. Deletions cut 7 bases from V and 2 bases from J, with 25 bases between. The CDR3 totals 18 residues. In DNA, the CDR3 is TGTGCCAGCACCTTTCCGGGAGTAGAGACAGACCCCACAGATACGCAGTATTTT. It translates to CASTFPGVETDPTDTQYF.

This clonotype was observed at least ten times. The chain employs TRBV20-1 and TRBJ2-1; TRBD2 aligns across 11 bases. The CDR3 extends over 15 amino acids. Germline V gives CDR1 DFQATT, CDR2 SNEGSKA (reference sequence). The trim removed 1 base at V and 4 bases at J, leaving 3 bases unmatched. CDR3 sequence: CSARVTSGVYNEQFF. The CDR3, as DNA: TGCAGTGCTAGAGTGACTAGCGGGGTTTACAATGAGCAGTTCTTC.

The CDR3 DNA follows: TGCAGTGCCAGGGGACTAGCGGGAGGCATTCAGTTCTTC. Protein product: CSARGLAGGIQFF. The gene calls are TRBV20-1 and TRBJ2-1, with 15 bases identical to TRBD2. Per germline, CDR1 DFQATT and CDR2 SNEGSKA (reference sequence). The length of the CDR3 is 13 residues. With 6 bases clipped from V and 13 bases from J, the junction kept 7 bases outside the gene matches.

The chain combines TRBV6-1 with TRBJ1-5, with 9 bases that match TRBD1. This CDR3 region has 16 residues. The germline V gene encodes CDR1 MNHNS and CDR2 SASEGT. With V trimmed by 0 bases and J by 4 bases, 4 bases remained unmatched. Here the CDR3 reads CASSEAGQGFNQPQHF. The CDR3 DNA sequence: TGTGCCAGCAGTGAAGCAGGACAGGGGTTTAATCAGCCCCAGCATTTT.

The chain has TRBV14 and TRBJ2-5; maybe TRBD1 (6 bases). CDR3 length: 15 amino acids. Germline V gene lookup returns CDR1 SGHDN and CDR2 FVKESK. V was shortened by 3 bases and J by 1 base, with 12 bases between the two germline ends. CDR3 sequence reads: CASSHATGSQETQYF. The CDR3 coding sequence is TGTGCCAGCAGCCACGCTACAGGGTCCCAAGAGACCCAGTACTTC. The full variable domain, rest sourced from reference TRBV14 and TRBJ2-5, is EAGVTQFPSHSVIEKGQTVTLRCDPISGHDNLYWYRRVMGKEIKFLLHFVKESKQDESGMPNNRFLAERTGGTYSTLKVQPAELEDSGVYFCASSHATGSQETQYFGPGTRLLVL.

The CDR3, as DNA: TGTGCCAGCAGACCATTTGACAGGGCCCCCTACGAGCAGTACTTC. Translation: CASRPFDRAPYEQYF. This chain links TRBV6-5 with TRBJ2-7; 7 bases map to TRBD1. The J segment lost 2 bases and the V segment lost 6 bases, leaving 10 bases of the junction unmatched. CDR3 length equals 15 residues. CDR1 MNHEY and CDR2 SVGAGI come from the germline V gene.

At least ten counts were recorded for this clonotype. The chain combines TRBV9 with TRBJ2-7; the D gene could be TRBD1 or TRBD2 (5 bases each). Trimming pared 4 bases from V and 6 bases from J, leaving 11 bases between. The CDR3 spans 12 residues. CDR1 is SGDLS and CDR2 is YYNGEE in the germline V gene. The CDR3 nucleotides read TGTGCCAGCAGCCCGGGGCCGGGCGAGCAGTACTTC. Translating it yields CASSPGPGEQYF.

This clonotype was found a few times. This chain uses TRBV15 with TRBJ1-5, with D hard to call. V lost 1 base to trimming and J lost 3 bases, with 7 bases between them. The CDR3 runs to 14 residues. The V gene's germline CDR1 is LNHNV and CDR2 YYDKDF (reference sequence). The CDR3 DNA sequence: TGTGCCACCAGCAGAGGAGAGAACAATCAGCCCCAGCATTTT. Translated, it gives CATSRGENNQPQHF.

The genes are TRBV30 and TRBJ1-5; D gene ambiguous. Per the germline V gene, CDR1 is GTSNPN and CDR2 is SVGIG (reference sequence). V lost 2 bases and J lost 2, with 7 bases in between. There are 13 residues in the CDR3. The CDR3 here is CAWSSFGNQPQHF. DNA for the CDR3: TGTGCCTGGAGTTCTTTCGGCAATCAGCCCCAGCATTTT.

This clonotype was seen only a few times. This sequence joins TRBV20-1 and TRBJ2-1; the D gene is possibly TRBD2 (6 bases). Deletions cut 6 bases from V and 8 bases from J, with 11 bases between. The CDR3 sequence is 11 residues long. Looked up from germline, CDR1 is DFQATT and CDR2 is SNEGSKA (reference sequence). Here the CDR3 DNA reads TGCAGTGCCAGGAGGGTGGATGAGCAGTTCTTC. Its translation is CSARRVDEQFF.

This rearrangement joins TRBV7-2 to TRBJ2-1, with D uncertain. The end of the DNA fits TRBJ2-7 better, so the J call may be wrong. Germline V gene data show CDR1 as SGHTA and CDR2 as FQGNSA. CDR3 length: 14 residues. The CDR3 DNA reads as TGTGCCAGCAGCTTATTAGCAGGTTACAATGAGCAGTACTTC. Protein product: CASSLLAGYNEQYF.

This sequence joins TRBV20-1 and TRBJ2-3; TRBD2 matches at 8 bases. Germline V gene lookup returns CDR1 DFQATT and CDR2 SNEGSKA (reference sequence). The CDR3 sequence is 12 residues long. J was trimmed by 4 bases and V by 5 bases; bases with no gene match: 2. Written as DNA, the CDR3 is TGCAGTGCTCGGGGGGGCGCAGATACGCAGTATTTT. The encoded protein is CSARGGADTQYF.

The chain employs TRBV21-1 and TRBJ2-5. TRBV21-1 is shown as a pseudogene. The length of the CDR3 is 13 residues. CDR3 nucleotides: TGTGCCAGCAGCTCCTCAACAACGGAGACCCTGTACTTC. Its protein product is CASSSSTTETLYF.

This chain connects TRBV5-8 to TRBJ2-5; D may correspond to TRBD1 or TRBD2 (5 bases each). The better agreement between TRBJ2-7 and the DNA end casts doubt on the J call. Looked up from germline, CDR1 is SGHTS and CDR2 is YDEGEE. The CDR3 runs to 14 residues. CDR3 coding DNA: TGTGCCAGCAGGACCAGGGACGCCGGTCGCGAGCAGTACTTC. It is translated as CASRTRDAGREQYF.

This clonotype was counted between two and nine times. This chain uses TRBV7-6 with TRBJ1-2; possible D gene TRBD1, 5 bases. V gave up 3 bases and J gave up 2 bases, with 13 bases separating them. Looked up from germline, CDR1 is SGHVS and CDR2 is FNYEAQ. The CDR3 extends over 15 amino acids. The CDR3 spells CASSFNQGPNYGYTF. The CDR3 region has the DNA TGTGCCAGCAGCTTCAACCAGGGTCCGAACTATGGCTACACCTTC.

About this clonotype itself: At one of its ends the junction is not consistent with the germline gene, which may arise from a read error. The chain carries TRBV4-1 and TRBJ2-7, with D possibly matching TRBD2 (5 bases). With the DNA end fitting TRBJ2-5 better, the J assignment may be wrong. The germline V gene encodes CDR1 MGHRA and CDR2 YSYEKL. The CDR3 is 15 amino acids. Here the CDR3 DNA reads TGCACCAGCAGCCAGCAACCAGCTAGCACAGAGACCCAGTACTTC. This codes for CTSSQQPASTETQYF.